The T cell receptor (beta chain) described here comes from a study of cytomegalovirus exposure and HLA in healthy donors. There are 17 residues in the CDR3. Germline CDR1 LNHNV, CDR2 YYDKDF (reference sequence). Trimming shortened V by 0 bases and J by 7 bases, and 18 bases separated the two germline ends. The study ran its PCR with 60 Vbeta and 13 Jbeta primers. Study processing details: A later analysis tallied some 84 million unique TCR beta chains, approximately 10 million of them shared. Sequencing was performed with immunoSEQ multiplex PCR; in TCRdb, only in-frame clones are kept and a portion is missing. V, J and clone size are taken as reported in that table, and D and trimming were inferred from the DNA itself. The sample contains approximately 140,000 clones, around three quarters of which appear only once.

The receptor's source is a man younger than 35 in good health and CMV-seronegative. Sample: PBMCs. J is TRBJ2-2 and V is TRBV15; D unclear. The CDR3 loop is CATSRDQARRFDGELFF. CDR3 DNA: TGTGCCACCAGCAGAGATCAGGCGAGACGTTTTGACGGGGAGCTGTTTTTT. The whole variable domain, remainder taken from reference TRBV15 and TRBJ2-2, is DAMVIQNPRYQVTQFGKPVTLSCSQTLNHNVMYWYQQKSSQAPKLLFHYYDKDFNNEADTPDNFQSRRPNTSFCFLDIRSPGLGDTAMYLCATSRDQARRFDGELFFGEGSRLTVL.